This TCR beta chain was observed in a study of blood T cell repertoires in COVID-19. Study context: There were acute and convalescent COVID-19 samples, and they came from the United States, Italy and Spain. T cells, B-cell-depleted T cells, or PBMCs supplied cDNA or gDNA.

V dropped 0 bases and J dropped 10 bases, with 10 bases sitting between them. Germline V gene sequence: CDR1 LGHNA, CDR2 YSLEER. This CDR3 has 13 residues. In the original workflow: Amplification of reference gene primers provided the estimated nucleated cell counts. Repertoires were generated with immunoSEQ multiplex PCR, while TCRdb's copy carries only in-frame clones and drops some. V and J calls and clone size are copied from that table; D and trimming were computed from the DNA. The table lists 100,000 or so clones, less than 90% of them singletons, with just under 2% in the top ten. Input material: peripheral blood. The chain couples TRBV4-3 to TRBJ2-1; no clear D. The origin of this receptor is an older man with active or convalescent COVID-19. CDR3 in DNA: TGCGCCAGCAGCCAAGATTCGAATAGCGAGCAGTTCTTC. Translated: CASSQDSNSEQFF.